What follows are 27 T cell receptor beta chains derived from one specimen sequenced in a study of a mutant IDH1 vaccine in newly diagnosed glioma. Which antigens these TCRs recognize remains unknown. The time point here: week 5, during vaccination. Mutant IDH1 20-mer peptide, at 300 ug, made up each vaccine dose, with topical imiquimod. TCRdb's copy holds only in-frame clones and misses some; the assay was immunoSEQ multiplex PCR. The sample holds tens of thousands of clones; 75% to 85% are singletons and the top ten take about 12%. Here the sequenced sample was PBMCs, taken from a glioma patient whose treatment included an IDH1 peptide vaccine. Receptors originate from a man aged 45 to 65 with glioma.

V gene TRBV27 combines with J gene TRBJ2-3; D remains unclear. Trimming cost V 5 bases and J 0 bases, with 9 bases left between them. Germline values: CDR1 MNHEY, CDR2 SMNVEV (reference sequence). CDR3 length: 14 amino acids. CDR3 loop: CASSHGPSTDTQYF. The CDR3 DNA follows: TGTGCCAGCAGTCACGGGCCAAGCACAGATACGCAGTATTTT.

The J gene is TRBJ1-2, the V gene TRBV9; the D gene is possibly TRBD1 (6 bases). Per the germline V gene, CDR1 is SGDLS and CDR2 is YYNGEE. The CDR3 sequence is 14 residues long. The V gene lost 3 bases and the J gene lost 2 bases, with 11 bases spanning the gap. CDR3 nucleotides: TGTGCCAGCAGCGGGAGGGACACCAACTATGGCTACACCTTC. Translating it yields CASSGRDTNYGYTF.

CDR3 in DNA: TGTGCCAGCAGTGCTGACAGGAATGGTAACTATGGCTACACCTTC. Its translation is CASSADRNGNYGYTF. V is TRBV6-1 and J is TRBJ1-2, with D possibly being TRBD1 (6 bases). The CDR3 is 15 residues long. Deletions cut 4 bases from V and 1 base from J, with 13 bases between. Per the germline V gene, CDR1 is MNHNS and CDR2 is SASEGT.

The chain carries TRBV11-3 and TRBJ1-1; TRBD1 is a possible D gene (5 bases). V lost 1 base and J lost 8, with 8 bases in between. This CDR3 contains 12 residues. Germline V gene sequence: CDR1 SGHNT, CDR2 YENEEA. The CDR3: CASSLGRGEAFF. As DNA, the CDR3 is TGTGCCAGCAGCTTAGGTAGGGGCGAAGCTTTCTTT.

The chain joins TRBV25-1 to TRBJ2-3; a weak D match, TRBD2 (6 bases). The germline V and J ends were trimmed by 3 bases and 4 bases, with 17 bases remaining between them. Germline CDR1 and CDR2: MGHDK and SYGVNS. The CDR3 is 16 amino acids. In DNA form, the CDR3 reads TGTGCCAGCAGTGACAGGAGGGTTGGTCTGGCAGATACGCAGTATTTT. As protein: CASSDRRVGLADTQYF.

This clone is a singleton in its sample. The chain employs TRBV4-1 and TRBJ2-7; possible D gene TRBD1, 6 bases. This CDR3 is built from 15 residues. The germline V and J ends were trimmed by 4 bases and 2 bases, with 15 bases remaining between them. Germline CDR1 reads MGHRA; CDR2 reads YSYEKL. The CDR3 DNA sequence: TGCGCCAGCAGCCCATCAATCAGACAGGCCTACGAGCAGTACTTC. It is translated as CASSPSIRQAYEQYF.

This sequence joins TRBV4-2 and TRBJ1-1; 7 bases are shared with TRBD1. Germline CDR1 is LGHNA and CDR2 is YNFKEQ. The CDR3 consists of 14 residues. With V trimmed by 4 bases and J by 1 base, 3 bases remained unmatched. The CDR3 DNA reads as TGTGCCAGCAGCCTGGGACAGCAGAACACTGAAGCTTTCTTT. It codes for CASSLGQQNTEAFF.

V gene TRBV5-6 combines with J gene TRBJ1-2; 7 nucleotides line up with TRBD1. Trimming removed 4 bases from V and 4 bases from J; junction bases left unmatched: 7. The CDR3 contains 14 residues. Germline assignment: CDR1 SGHDT and CDR2 YYEEEE. Written as DNA, the CDR3 is TGTGCCAGCAGCCCCGGGACAGATATCTATGGCTACACCTTC. It is translated as CASSPGTDIYGYTF.

This clone showed up just once. The chain links TRBV20-1 to TRBJ2-3; TRBD1 or TRBD2 may be the D gene (5 bases each). V dropped 6 bases and J dropped 4 bases, with 8 bases sitting between them. This CDR3 is built from 11 residues. In germline, CDR1 is DFQATT, CDR2 SNEGSKA (reference sequence). CDR3 protein: CSARDADTQYF. As DNA, the CDR3 is TGCAGTGCCCGGGACGCAGATACGCAGTATTTT.

In DNA, the CDR3 is TGTGCCAGCAGCTTATCGAATTTTGGGGAACTGTTTTTT. It is translated as CASSLSNFGELFF. This chain uses TRBV11-3 with TRBJ1-4; the D is unclear. From germline, CDR1 is SGHNT and CDR2 YENEEA. The CDR3 has 13 amino acids. V lost 2 bases and J lost 12, with 13 bases in between. Together with reference TRBV11-3 and TRBJ1-4, the CDR3 gives the full variable domain: EAGVVQSPRYKIIEKKQPVAFWCNPISGHNTLYWYLQNLGQGPELLIRYENEEAVDDSQLPKDRFSAERLKGVDSTLKIQPAELGDSAVYLCASSLSNFGELFFGSGTQLSVL.

The chain uses TRBV5-4 and TRBJ2-1, with a tentative D call TRBD1 (6 bases). Trimming shortened V by 4 bases and J by 4 bases, and 15 bases separated the two germline ends. Germline CDR1 reads SGHNT; CDR2 reads YYREEE (reference sequence). The CDR3 is made up of 15 amino acids. The CDR3 DNA is TGTGCCAGCAGCCCGGACAGCCAGAATTACAATGAGCAGTTCTTC. Protein product: CASSPDSQNYNEQFF.

The chain carries TRBV5-6 and TRBJ2-7; D not resolved. The CDR3 runs to 14 residues. V lost 2 bases and J 3 bases, leaving 12 bases between the germline ends. Germline assignment: CDR1 SGHDT and CDR2 YYEEEE. DNA of the CDR3: TGTGCCAGCAGCTTCTCGGGCGGCCTCTACGAGCAGTACTTC. Translating it yields CASSFSGGLYEQYF.

The chain combines TRBV16 with TRBJ1-1, with D tentatively TRBD1 (5 bases). The CDR3 runs to 13 residues. Germline values: CDR1 KGHSY, CDR2 FQNENV. The germline V and J ends were trimmed by 4 bases and 3 bases, with 9 bases remaining between them. As DNA, the CDR3 is TGTGCCAGCAGCCGGGGGGGAGACACTGAAGCTTTCTTT. Its protein is CASSRGGDTEAFF.

This clone was found once. This rearrangement joins TRBV2 to TRBJ2-3; TRBD1 matches at 10 bases. J was trimmed by 6 bases and V by 6 bases; bases with no gene match: 3. The CDR3 contains 13 residues. Germline V gives CDR1 SNHLY, CDR2 FYNNEI. CDR3 sequence reads: CASSRQGADTQYF. The CDR3 nucleotides are TGTGCCAGCAGCCGACAGGGGGCGGATACGCAGTATTTT.

The rearrangement joins TRBV29-1 to TRBJ1-1; no clear D. This CDR3 has 13 residues. Germline CDR1 is SQVTM and CDR2 is ANQGSEA. V was clipped by 7 bases and J by 4 bases, with 16 bases between them. CDR3 sequence reads: CSGLLWEVTEAFF. CDR3 DNA sequence: TGCAGCGGCCTACTTTGGGAAGTCACTGAAGCTTTCTTT.

The chain employs TRBV11-2 and TRBJ2-2; D is uncertain. V was pared by 2 bases and J by 6 bases, with 7 bases between. CDR1 and CDR2 (germline): SGHAT, FQNNGV. The CDR3 is made up of 13 amino acids. CDR3 DNA sequence: TGTGCCAGCAGCTTATCCGGCCCCGGGGAGCTGTTTTTT. Protein sequence: CASSLSGPGELFF. Full variable domain (outside the CDR3, taken from reference TRBV11-2 and TRBJ2-2): EAGVAQSPRYKIIEKRQSVAFWCNPISGHATLYWYQQILGQGPKLLIQFQNNGVVDDSQLPKDRFSAERLKGVDSTLKIQPAKLEDSAVYLCASSLSGPGELFFGEGSRLTVL.

The V gene is TRBV30, the J gene TRBJ1-1; 7 nucleotides align to TRBD1. V was pared by 2 bases and J by 4 bases, with 7 bases of the junction left unmatched. The CDR3 extends over 14 amino acids. Germline V gives CDR1 GTSNPN, CDR2 SVGIG (reference sequence). Written as DNA, the CDR3 is TGTGCCTGGAGTACAGGGGTGGGCGGCACTGAAGCTTTCTTT. It yields the protein CAWSTGVGGTEAFF.

The rearrangement links TRBV7-9 to TRBJ2-1; the D gene is possibly TRBD2 (5 bases). The CDR3 contains 12 residues. Trimming stripped 5 bases from V and 9 bases from J, with 11 bases between. Germline lookup yields CDR1 SEHNR and CDR2 FQNEAQ (reference sequence). CDR3 in DNA: TGTGCCAGCAGCCTCACGGGGATTGAGCAGTTCTTC. This sequence encodes CASSLTGIEQFF.

This chain joins TRBV5-6 and TRBJ1-5, with D unclear. The germline gives CDR1 SGHDT, CDR2 YYEEEE. V gave up 4 bases and J gave up 2 bases, with 10 bases separating them. The CDR3 totals 14 residues. The CDR3 nucleotides read TGTGCCAGCAGCCTGTGGGGTGGCAATCAGCCCCAGCATTTT. Protein sequence: CASSLWGGNQPQHF.

This rearrangement joins TRBV4-1 to TRBJ2-2; TRBD2 agrees at 7 bases. This CDR3 contains 17 residues. Germline assignment: CDR1 MGHRA and CDR2 YSYEKL. The junction had 9 bases not matched to a gene; V was cut back by 5 bases and J by 0 bases. The CDR3 DNA reads as TGCGCCAGCAGCTTAAGGGAGGGACTAACGAACACCGGGGAGCTGTTTTTT. It encodes CASSLREGLTNTGELFF.

This clone came up a few times. V is TRBV7-9 and J is TRBJ1-1; D is unclear. The germline V gene encodes CDR1 SEHNR and CDR2 FQNEAQ (reference sequence). The ends were cut back, 6 bases at V and 1 base at J, with 12 bases in the middle. This CDR3 has 14 amino acids. Here the CDR3 reads CASSSVRTNTEAFF. As DNA, the CDR3 is TGTGCCAGCAGTTCCGTGAGAACGAACACTGAAGCTTTCTTT.

This rearrangement joins TRBV25-1 to TRBJ2-3; perhaps TRBD1 as D (5 bases). The CDR3 extends over 15 amino acids. CDR1 and CDR2 (germline): MGHDK, SYGVNS. V dropped 2 bases and J dropped 0 bases, with 9 bases sitting between them. The CDR3, as DNA: TGTGCCAGCAGTGAAGACAGATTTAGCACAGATACGCAGTATTTT. It translates to CASSEDRFSTDTQYF. The full variable domain, in which reference TRBV25-1 and TRBJ2-3 provide the parts outside the CDR3, is EADIYQTPRYLVIGTGKKITLECSQTMGHDKMYWYQQDPGMELHLIHYSYGVNSTEKGDLSSESTVSRIRTEHFPLTLESARPSHTSQYLCASSEDRFSTDTQYFGPGTRLTVL.

This clone was seen a handful of times. Additional DNA sequences in this sample encode the identical CDR3. This chain uses TRBV7-2 with TRBJ1-3; TRBD1 might be the D (6 bases). CDR3 length: 15 residues. V was pared by 5 bases and J by 3 bases, with 14 bases between. CDR1 and CDR2 (germline): SGHTA, FQGNSA. Written as DNA, the CDR3 is TGTGCCAGCAGCCGATTAGGGGGGAATGGAAACACCATATATTTT. Residues: CASSRLGGNGNTIYF. Variable domain in full (rest from reference TRBV7-2 and TRBJ1-3): GAGVSQSPSNKVTEKGKDVELRCDPISGHTALYWYRQSLGQGLEFLIYFQGNSAPDKSGLPSDRFSAERTGGSVSTLTIQRTQQEDSAVYLCASSRLGGNGNTIYFGEGSWLTVV.

This chain connects TRBV11-1 to TRBJ2-5; possible D gene TRBD2, 5 bases. V dropped 0 bases and J dropped 3 bases, with 11 bases sitting between them. The V gene's germline CDR1 is SGHAT and CDR2 FQDESV (reference sequence). This CDR3 region has 15 residues. CDR3 sequence: CASSLARGGKETQYF. CDR3 nucleotides: TGTGCCAGCAGCTTAGCGCGCGGAGGAAAAGAGACCCAGTACTTC. Supplemented by reference TRBV11-1 and TRBJ2-5, the full variable domain reads EAEVAQSPRYKITEKSQAVAFWCDPISGHATLYWYRQILGQGPELLVQFQDESVVDDSQLPKDRFSAERLKGVDSTLKIQPAELGDSAMYLCASSLARGGKETQYFGPGTRLLVL.

This sequence joins TRBV25-1 and TRBJ2-5; TRBD1 agrees at 8 bases. The CDR3 length is 14 residues. The germline V gene encodes CDR1 MGHDK and CDR2 SYGVNS. Unmatched junction bases numbered 10, after V lost 8 bases and J lost 5 bases. CDR3 in amino acids: CASPYLDREETQYF. The CDR3 region has the DNA TGTGCCAGCCCCTACTTGGACAGGGAGGAGACCCAGTACTTC.

The chain is built from TRBV5-6 and TRBJ2-5, with 7 nucleotides matching TRBD1. Germline V CDR1 and CDR2: SGHDT, YYEEEE. Unmatched junction bases numbered 2, after V lost 4 bases and J lost 5 bases. CDR3 length equals 12 residues. For the CDR3, the DNA is TGTGCCAGCAGCCGACAGGGCGAGACCCAGTACTTC. It yields the protein CASSRQGETQYF. The full variable domain, with the rest looked up from reference TRBV5-6 and TRBJ2-5, is DAGVTQSPTHLIKTRGQQVTLRCSPKSGHDTVSWYQQALGQGPQFIFQYYEEEERQRGNFPDRFSGHQFPNYSSELNVNALLLGDSALYLCASSRQGETQYFGPGTRLLVL.

This chain joins TRBV7-2 and TRBJ2-3; D remains ambiguous. Germline V gene data show CDR1 as SGHTA and CDR2 as FQGNSA. The ends were cut back, 2 bases at V and 11 bases at J, with 8 bases in the middle. The CDR3 covers 11 residues. The CDR3 coding sequence is TGTGCCAGCAGCTTAATGGAGCGGCAGTATTTT. Translated, it gives CASSLMERQYF.